This T cell receptor beta chain originates from a study of metastatic and nonmetastatic thyroid tumors. The wider study: A comparison of repertoires was made across blood and tumor or nodule tissue from malignant and benign thyroid patients.

All patients were untreated before thyroid surgery. Original methodology: Differences in CDR3 between clinicopathological groups were drawn on to build a classifier intended to discriminate distant-metastatic papillary thyroid cancer patients. TCRdb re-analyzed the PCR reads using MiXCR. Clone size and V and J calls follow TCRdb, not the original study. The sample consists of about 92,000 clones, 15% of them appearing once. There are many counts of this clone. Its antigen is not known. Other DNA sequences of this sample code for an identical CDR3. With 6 bases clipped from V and 5 bases from J, the junction kept 7 bases outside the gene matches. CDR3 length equals 15 residues. CDR1 is SGHNT and CDR2 is YENEEA in the germline V gene. General study points: According to reports, the diversity of TCR beta was significantly higher in malignant thyroid tumors than in benign nodules, and this held in both blood and tumor samples.

This receptor was taken from a female donor with papillary thyroid cancer or a benign thyroid nodule (not recorded which). Some clones in this sample may be carry-over from other donors' samples. Sample: blood. J is TRBJ1-4 and V is TRBV11-3, with 9 bases aligning to TRBD1. The CDR3 protein is CASSPGTGPNEKLFF. The DNA of the CDR3 is TGTGCCAGCAGTCCCGGGACAGGGCCAAATGAAAAACTGTTTTTT.